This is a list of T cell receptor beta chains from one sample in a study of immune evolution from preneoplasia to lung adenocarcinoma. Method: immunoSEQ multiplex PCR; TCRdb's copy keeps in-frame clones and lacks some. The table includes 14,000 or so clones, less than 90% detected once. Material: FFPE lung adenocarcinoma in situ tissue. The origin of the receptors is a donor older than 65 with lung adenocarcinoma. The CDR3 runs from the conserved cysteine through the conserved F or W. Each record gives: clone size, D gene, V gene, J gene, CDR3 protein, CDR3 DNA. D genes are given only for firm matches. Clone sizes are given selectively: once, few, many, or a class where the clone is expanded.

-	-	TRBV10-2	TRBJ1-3	CASHQTGSGNTIYF	TGCGCCAGCCACCAGACAGGCTCTGGAAACACCATATATTTT
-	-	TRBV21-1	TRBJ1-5	CASSKVPNRDRGKRGNQPQHF	TGTGCCAGCAGCAAAGTACCAAACAGGGACAGGGGAAAACGGGGCAATCAGCCCCAGCATTTT
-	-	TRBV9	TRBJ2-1	CASSVAAVTNNEQFF	TGTGCCAGCAGCGTAGCGGCAGTCACCAACAATGAGCAGTTCTTC
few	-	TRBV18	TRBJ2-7	CASSPPSRATPGEQYF	TGTGCCAGCTCACCACCATCACGTGCCACTCCGGGTGAGCAGTACTTC
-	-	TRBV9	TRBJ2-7	CASSVSEGEQYF	TGTGCCAGCAGCGTAAGCGAGGGCGAGCAGTACTTC
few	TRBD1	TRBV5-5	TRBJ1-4	CASSLDFQGGNEKLFF	TGTGCCAGCAGCTTGGACTTCCAGGGGGGTAATGAAAAACTGTTTTTT
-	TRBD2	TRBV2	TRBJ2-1	CASSEGLAGGDEQFF	TGTGCCAGCAGTGAAGGACTAGCGGGAGGGGATGAGCAGTTCTTC
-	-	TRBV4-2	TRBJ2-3	CASSQVDARSGTDTQYF	TGTGCCAGCAGCCAAGTGGACGCCCGATCCGGCACAGATACGCAGTATTTT
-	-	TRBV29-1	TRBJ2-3	CSVELGAGSDTQYF	TGCAGCGTTGAGTTGGGGGCGGGCTCAGATACGCAGTATTTT
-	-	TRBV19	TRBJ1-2	CASSIQDGYTF	TGTGCCAGTAGTATTCAGGATGGCTACACCTTC
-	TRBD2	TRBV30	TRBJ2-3	CAWSVVAGGPEGDTQYF	TGTGCCTGGAGTGTGGTGGCGGGAGGGCCCGAGGGAGATACGCAGTATTTT
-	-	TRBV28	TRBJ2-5	CASSLPGETQYF	TGTGCCAGCAGTTTACCTGGCGAGACCCAGTACTTC
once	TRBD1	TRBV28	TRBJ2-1	CASSPNDRGSFSEQFF	TGTGCCAGCAGCCCTAACGACAGGGGAAGTTTTTCTGAGCAGTTCTTC
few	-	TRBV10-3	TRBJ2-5	CAISEPRETQYF	TGTGCCATCAGTGAGCCCCGTGAGACCCAGTACTTC
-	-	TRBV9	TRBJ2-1	CASSVTDNEQFF	TGTGCCAGCAGCGTTACAGACAATGAGCAGTTCTTC
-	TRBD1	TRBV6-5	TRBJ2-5	CASSPDRVETQYF	TGTGCCAGCAGCCCGGACAGGGTGGAGACCCAGTACTTC
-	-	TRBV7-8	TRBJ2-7	CASSFVDSEQYF	TGTGCCAGCAGCTTTGTCGACAGCGAGCAGTACTTC
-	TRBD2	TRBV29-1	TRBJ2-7	CSVTTPSGGWPDYEQYF	TGCAGCGTTACGACTCCCTCGGGGGGGTGGCCCGACTACGAGCAGTACTTC
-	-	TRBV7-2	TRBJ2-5	CASSFEGEQTQYF	TGTGCCAGCAGCTTCGAGGGAGAGCAGACCCAGTACTTC
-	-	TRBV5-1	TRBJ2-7	CASSFGERDEQYF	TGCGCCAGCAGCTTTGGGGAGCGGGACGAGCAGTACTTC
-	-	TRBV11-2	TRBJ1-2	CASSLGGVLYGYTF	TGTGCCAGCAGCTTAGGGGGAGTTCTCTATGGCTACACCTTC
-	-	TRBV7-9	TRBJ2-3	CASSFGTLGTDTQYF	TGTGCCAGCAGCTTTGGCACTCTCGGCACAGATACGCAGTATTTT
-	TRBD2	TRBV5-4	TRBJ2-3	CASSPGLAGTDTQYF	TGTGCCAGCAGCCCGGGACTAGCGGGCACAGATACGCAGTATTTT
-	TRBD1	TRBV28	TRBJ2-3	CASSLNRGADTQYF	TGTGCCAGCAGTTTAAACAGGGGGGCAGATACGCAGTATTTT
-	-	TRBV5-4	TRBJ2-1	CASSLIGTGYNEQFF	TGTGCCAGCAGCTTGATAGGGACGGGCTACAATGAGCAGTTCTTC
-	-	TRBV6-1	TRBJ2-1	CASTLSSDDEQFF	TGTGCCAGCACCCTCTCTTCGGACGATGAGCAGTTCTTC
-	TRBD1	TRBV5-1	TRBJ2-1	CASSLGFGQGAWEQFF	TGCGCCAGCAGCTTGGGGTTCGGACAGGGGGCTTGGGAGCAGTTCTTC
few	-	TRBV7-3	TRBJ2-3	CASSHGTLSTDTQYF	TGTGCCAGCAGCCATGGGACCCTAAGCACAGATACGCAGTATTTT
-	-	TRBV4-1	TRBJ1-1	CASSQINRESEAFF	TGCGCCAGCAGCCAAATCAATCGAGAGAGTGAAGCTTTCTTT
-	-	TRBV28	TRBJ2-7	CASSSPGHTYEQYF	TGTGCCAGCAGTTCACCGGGACATACCTACGAGCAGTACTTC
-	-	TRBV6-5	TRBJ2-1	CASRGIGGRRNEQFF	TGTGCCAGCAGGGGTATTGGGGGCCGCAGGAATGAGCAGTTCTTC
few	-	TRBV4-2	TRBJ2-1	CASSQALDRSNEQFF	TGTGCCAGCAGCCAAGCCCTAGATCGGAGCAATGAGCAGTTCTTC
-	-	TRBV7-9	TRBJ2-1	CASSFDFNEQFF	TGTGCCAGCAGCTTTGACTTTAATGAGCAGTTCTTC
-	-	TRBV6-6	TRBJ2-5	CASSSMGRSETQYF	TGTGCCAGCAGTAGTATGGGGCGCTCAGAGACCCAGTACTTC
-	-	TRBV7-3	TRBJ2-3	CASSYTWTDTQYF	TGTGCCAGCAGCTACACCTGGACAGATACGCAGTATTTT
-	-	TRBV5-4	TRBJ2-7	CASSSYGTAYAEQYF	TGTGCCAGCAGCAGTTACGGGACGGCGTACGCCGAGCAGTACTTC
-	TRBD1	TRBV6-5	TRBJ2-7	CASRVPGQGDYEQYF	TGTGCCAGCAGGGTACCGGGACAGGGGGACTACGAGCAGTACTTC
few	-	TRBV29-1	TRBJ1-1	CSVGRGGDTEAFF	TGCAGCGTTGGTCGCGGAGGGGACACTGAAGCTTTCTTT
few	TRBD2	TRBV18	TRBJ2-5	CASSRTSGRAGETQYF	TGTGCCAGCTCGCGAACTAGCGGGAGGGCCGGAGAGACCCAGTACTTC
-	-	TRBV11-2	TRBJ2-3	CASSLAPRPADTQYF	TGTGCCAGCAGCTTGGCCCCAAGGCCGGCAGATACGCAGTATTTT
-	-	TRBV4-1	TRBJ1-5	CASSKQLSNQPQHF	TGCGCCAGCAGCAAACAGTTAAGCAATCAGCCCCAGCATTTT
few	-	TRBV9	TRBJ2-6	CASSATGSSGANVLTF	TGTGCCAGCAGCGCCACAGGGAGCTCTGGGGCCAACGTCCTGACTTTC
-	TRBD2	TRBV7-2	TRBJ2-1	CASSRNVGLAGGPVF	TGTGCCAGCAGCCGAAACGTCGGACTAGCGGGAGGGCCGGTCTTC
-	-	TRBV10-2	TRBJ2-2	CASSEGLNTGELFF	TGCGCCAGCAGTGAGGGTCTTAACACCGGGGAGCTGTTTTTT
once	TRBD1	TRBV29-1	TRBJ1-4	CSAFGTGDEKLFF	TGCAGCGCCTTCGGGACAGGGGATGAAAAACTGTTTTTT
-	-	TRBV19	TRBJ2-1	CASSIAGVTYNEQFF	TGTGCCAGTAGTATAGCGGGCGTTACCTACAATGAGCAGTTCTTC
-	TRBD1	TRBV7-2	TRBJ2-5	CASSSGTGGYGLEATQYF	TGTGCCAGCAGCTCAGGGACAGGGGGGTACGGGTTGGAGGCGACCCAGTACTTC
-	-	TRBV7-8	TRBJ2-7	CASSLAGTLSYEQYF	TGTGCCAGCAGCTTAGCCGGGACCCTTTCCTACGAGCAGTACTTC
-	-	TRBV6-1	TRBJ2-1	CASRGATYNKQFF	TGTGCCAGCCGGGGAGCGACATACAATAAGCAGTTCTTC
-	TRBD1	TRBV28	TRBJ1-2	CASSPRTGWSGYTF	TGTGCCAGCAGTCCACGGACAGGGTGGTCTGGCTACACCTTC
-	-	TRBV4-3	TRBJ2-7	CASSQDRTHYEQYF	TGCGCCAGCAGCCAAGATAGGACTCACTACGAGCAGTACTTC
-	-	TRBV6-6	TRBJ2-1	CASRKNNEQFF	TGTGCCAGCAGAAAAAACAATGAGCAGTTCTTC